The 14 T cell receptor beta chains below come from one sample, sequenced in a study of OX40 agonist ivuxolimab in advanced cancers. Libraries were prepared by immunoSEQ multiplex PCR; TCRdb keeps only in-frame clonotypes and omits some of them. The sample contains over 25,000 clones, approximately 80% of which appear only once. Source: CD4+ or CD8+ T cells sorted from blood, taken in a trial of the OX40 agonist ivuxolimab. The source is an adult with an advanced solid tumor such as melanoma, head and neck, liver or kidney cancer.

This rearrangement joins TRBV13 to TRBJ1-2; no clear D. This CDR3 comprises 16 residues. CDR1 and CDR2 from the germline V gene are PRHDT and FYEKMQ (reference sequence). V lost 4 bases to trimming and J lost 1 base, with 16 bases between them. This CDR3 reads CASSSSQAGNNYGYTF. The CDR3 nucleotides read TGTGCCAGCAGCTCTAGCCAGGCAGGAAATAACTATGGCTACACCTTC. The variable domain in full, completed from reference TRBV13 and TRBJ1-2, reads AAGVIQSPRHLIKEKRETATLKCYPIPRHDTVYWYQQGPGQDPQFLISFYEKMQSDKGSIPDRFSAQQFSDYHSELNMSSLELGDSALYFCASSSSQAGNNYGYTFGSGTRLTVV.

The chain is built from TRBV15 and TRBJ2-1; weak D call: TRBD2 (6 bases). V gave up 5 bases and J gave up 5 bases, with 13 bases separating them. Germline V CDR1 and CDR2: LNHNV, YYDKDF (reference sequence). The CDR3 is 14 residues long. The CDR3 coding sequence is TGTGCCACCAGCGGAATTAGCGGAAACAATGAGCAGTTCTTC. Protein product: CATSGISGNNEQFF.

This clone was counted only a few times. The rearrangement uses TRBV25-1 and TRBJ2-1; no clear D. The V end was cut by 7 bases, the J end by 0 bases, with 13 bases between. This CDR3 comprises 15 residues. The germline V gene encodes CDR1 MGHDK and CDR2 SYGVNS. The CDR3 protein is CASTPTGNSYNEQFF. In DNA form, the CDR3 reads TGTGCCAGCACTCCGACTGGGAACTCCTACAATGAGCAGTTCTTC.

The V and J genes are TRBV4-1 and TRBJ1-3, with D unclear. The CDR3 length is 14 residues. V was cut by 5 bases and J by 0 bases, with 8 bases left in between. Germline V lookup: CDR1 MGHRA, CDR2 YSYEKL. The CDR3 nucleotides read TGCGCCAGCAGCTTACAGAGCTCTGGAAACACCATATATTTT. Its protein product is CASSLQSSGNTIYF.

This clone was seen more than once but under ten times. One end of the junction fails to match germline, which may point to a read error. The V call is TRBV13, the J call TRBJ2-7, with 7 nucleotides matching TRBD2. The germline V gene encodes CDR1 PRHDT and CDR2 FYEKMQ (reference sequence). The CDR3 has 12 residues. The DNA for the CDR3 is TGTGCCAGCAGCTTAGGCTCCCGCGGGAGACAGTTC. Protein sequence: CASSLGSRGRQF.

In this sample, this clone turned up once. Written as DNA, the CDR3 is TGTGCCAGCAGCTTGGGAACTAGCGGGGCCTACGAGCAGTACTTC. As protein: CASSLGTSGAYEQYF. This chain uses TRBV5-4 with TRBJ2-7; 10 nucleotides agree with TRBD2. The CDR3 sequence is 15 residues long. V lost 0 bases, J lost 2 bases, and 2 bases stayed unmatched. Germline values: CDR1 SGHNT, CDR2 YYREEE (reference sequence).

The V and J genes are TRBV21-1 and TRBJ2-4; the table assigns TRBD1, which was not confirmed against the DNA. TRBV21-1 is termed a pseudogene. The CDR3 consists of 14 residues. CDR3 loop: CASSSHRGEVIQYF. In DNA form, the CDR3 reads TGTGCCAGCAGCAGCCACAGGGGCGAGGTCATTCAGTACTTC.

This clone was seen only once. In nucleotides, the CDR3 is TGTGCCAGCAGTCCTAGTACGTTTAAAAACATTCAGTACTTC. Its translation: CASSPSTFKNIQYF. V is TRBV14 and J is TRBJ2-4; D ambiguous. V lost 6 bases to trimming and J lost 4 bases, with 13 bases between them. Germline CDR1 SGHDN, CDR2 FVKESK. This CDR3 is built from 14 residues.

This clone was observed once. The chain uses TRBV9 and TRBJ2-7, with a possible D match to TRBD1 (5 bases). CDR1 SGDLS and CDR2 YYNGEE come from the germline V gene. V was cut by 0 bases and J by 3 bases, with 10 bases left in between. The CDR3 consists of 14 residues. The CDR3 DNA is TGTGCCAGCAGCGTAGGTATAGGGGACTACGAGCAGTACTTC. Its protein is CASSVGIGDYEQYF.

The chain is built from TRBV10-3 and TRBJ2-7, with D possibly TRBD1 on 7 matching bases. The germline gives CDR1 ENHRY, CDR2 SYGVKD. The V and J ends lost 5 bases and 5 bases respectively, with 25 bases between them. The CDR3 covers 17 residues. In DNA, the CDR3 is TGTGCCATCAGTCCAACTAGCTTGGGACAGATGAAAAACGAGCAGTACTTC. This gives the protein CAISPTSLGQMKNEQYF.

The sample holds one count of this clone. The chain employs TRBV10-3 and TRBJ2-7; 9 bases fit TRBD1. From germline, CDR1 is ENHRY and CDR2 SYGVKD. V gave up 3 bases and J gave up 2 bases; unmatched junction bases: 8. CDR3 size: 16 residues. The CDR3 bases are TGTGCCATCAGTGAATATCCGGGACAGGGCACCTACGAGCAGTACTTC. Amino acid sequence: CAISEYPGQGTYEQYF.

There are a few counts of this clone. CDR3 sequence: CASSVGGFGYTF. Written as DNA, the CDR3 is TGTGCCAGCAGCGTAGGCGGTTTTGGCTACACCTTC. The chain employs TRBV9 and TRBJ1-2; D gene ambiguous. Trimming pared 0 bases from V and 7 bases from J, leaving 7 bases between. The CDR3 consists of 12 residues. CDR1 is SGDLS and CDR2 is YYNGEE in the germline V gene.

This clone was recorded a few times. The chain employs TRBV7-8 and TRBJ2-1; TRBD2 matches at 8 bases. Trimming cost V 7 bases and J 0 bases; bases outside gene matches: 8. This CDR3 contains 16 residues. Germline V gives CDR1 SGHVS, CDR2 FQNEAQ. The CDR3 DNA follows: TGTGCCAGCACCCTAGCGGGCCCGAGCTCCTACAATGAGCAGTTCTTC. Amino acid sequence: CASTLAGPSSYNEQFF.

This chain connects TRBV5-6 to TRBJ2-2, with 10 bases lining up with TRBD2. Germline CDR1 SGHDT, CDR2 YYEEEE. Trimming took 0 bases from V and 4 from J; bases not matched to a gene: 3. This CDR3 is 16 amino acids long. CDR3: CASSLALAGFTGELFF. The CDR3 DNA sequence: TGTGCCAGCAGCTTGGCACTAGCGGGATTCACCGGGGAGCTGTTTTTT.